This T cell receptor beta chain comes out of a study of cytomegalovirus exposure and HLA in healthy donors. Repertoires were generated with immunoSEQ multiplex PCR, while TCRdb's copy carries only in-frame clones and drops some. Of 150,000 to 200,000 clones in the sample, about 83% were seen once. V was clipped by 0 bases and J by 4 bases; unmatched bases: 0. The CDR3 contains 14 residues. Germline assignment: CDR1 SGHTA and CDR2 FQGNSA. Sequenced: PBMCs. The sequence was collected from a woman between 18 and 30 years old in good health and CMV-seronegative. The rearrangement joins TRBV7-2 to TRBJ2-5; 9 bases map to TRBD2. The CDR3 protein is CASSLALAGETQYF. The CDR3 DNA sequence: TGTGCCAGCAGCTTAGCACTAGCGGGAGAGACCCAGTACTTC.